This record concerns one TCR beta chain sequence. As yet, its antigen is unknown. The CDR3 runs to 15 residues. V lost 1 base to trimming and J lost 3 bases, with 13 bases between them. Per germline, CDR1 SGHDN and CDR2 FVKESK. The sample comes from a study of shared clonotypes between healthy human individuals. Across the whole study: Donor ages ranged 18 to 49 years: a couple of women, a few men.

Regarding the study as a whole: The study generally estimated greater richness for naive than memory subsets. The naive CD4 repertoires of several donors were compared, and approximately 4.7% of clonotypes were shared.

Each PCR replicate from the sorted subsets contained 150 to 250 ng DNA, which is about 31,000 T cell genomes. Here immunoSEQ multiplex PCR was the method, and the copy in TCRdb shows in-frame clones only, minus some. The table records 2,500,000 or so clones, about 90% of them present only once. The chain joins TRBV14 to TRBJ2-7; maybe TRBD1 (6 bases). The sequencing input was naive CD4+ T cells from PBMCs. Subset specified: CD45RA+ positively selected. The source is a man aged 18 to 30 in good health. Some clones in this sample may be carry-over from other donors' samples. The CDR3 bases are TGTGCCAGCAGCCAAGGTGGGACACGAAGCTACGAGCAGTACTTC. This sequence encodes CASSQGGTRSYEQYF.